The clone carrying this T cell receptor beta chain was observed a few times. Semi-nested PCR with Nested Universal Primer A followed constant-region reverse priming of full-length variable regions. MiXCR was run by TCRdb on the 5' RACE reads, yielding one entry per CDR3 protein. The top ten clones hold about 3.7% of a sample with approximately 42,000 distinct CDR3 sequences, approximately 31% of them seen once. The CDR3 has 16 residues. V shed 1 base and J 3 bases; nucleotides not matched to a gene: 3. Germline loops: CDR1 SEHNR, CDR2 FQNEAQ (reference sequence). This receptor was taken from a female donor with breast cancer. The V gene is TRBV7-9, the J gene TRBJ2-1; 10 nucleotides match TRBD2. Input material: memory CD4+ T cells sorted from a lymph node. As for subset: memory CD4+ T cells, CD4+CD45RO+CD25-. CDR3 nucleotides: TGTGCCAGCAGCTTAGGACTAGCGGGCAGCTACAATGAGCAGTTCTTC. Protein: CASSLGLAGSYNEQFF.